This TCR beta chain was found in a study of blood T cell repertoires in COVID-19 (dated by TCRdb to about 2020). Background on the whole study: The collaborator samples originated in the United States, Italy and Spain and spanned the acute and convalescent phases of COVID-19. The prospective study material was composed of cDNA or gDNA derived from T cells, B-cell-depleted T cells, or PBMCs. Subjects who had been exposed to COVID-19, were actively infected with it, or had recovered from it provided the deeply sampled blood TCRbeta repertoires that made up the dataset. A freely available public database, intended as a resource for researchers studying the immune response to SARS-CoV-2, is where the repertoires were released. Samples came from the ongoing ImmuneRACE study (first 160 participants) plus 1,254 subjects from 6 global collaborators. A de-identified subject ID, COVID-19 status, age in years and sex were almost always included in the sample metadata. Where available, HLA class I and class II types were taken from metadata supplied by the sample provider and were not determined by assay-based typing.

From the germline V gene, CDR1 is MNHEY and CDR2 is SVGAGI. A distance of 13 bases separates the germline ends of V and J, which lose 10 bases and 4 bases respectively. From cysteine to phenylalanine, the CDR3 is 12 amino acids long. Only the CDR3 DNA stays, 36 bases, in frame from base 1. On the study overall, not on this receptor specifically: The amount of clinical and demographic metadata varied by source and participant and was provided uncurated.

TCRbeta CDR3 regions were amplified from genomic DNA using the immunoSEQ Assay, a bias-controlled multiplex PCR. The authors' analysis ran thus. The number of nucleated cells in each sample was estimated by amplification of reference gene primers within the assay. To quantify the absolute abundance of each unique TCRbeta CDR3 rearrangement, sequence reads were collapsed and filtered. For each sample, productive Simpson clonality was calculated by taking the square root of Simpson's diversity index across productive rearrangements. TCRdb stores this immuneACCESS table with in-frame sequences only. Part of the clones is absent; in the studies checked, under half of the shortfall reflects unresolved V genes, and no reason is known for the rest. V and J calls and clone size are given by that table; D and trimming were obtained from the DNA. This sample holds about 270,000 clones; approximately 92% were observed only once. Roughly 2.3% of the sample is held by the ten biggest clonotypes.

With regard to this clone: Its specific antigen is unknown. Per-base quality was not reported, and no clone a single base away is much larger than it.

Enrolling through a virtual design, the prospective study's participants ranged in age from about 18 to 89 years and lived across roughly 23 United States geographic areas. In the prospective study, participants were assigned to cohorts based on the clinical history participants reported in a screening survey and a study questionnaire. Recovered participants in ImmuneRACE Cohort 3 were defined as having two consecutive negative NP/OP PCR tests, clearance from a healthcare professional, or resolution of symptoms. Mobile phlebotomists in the prospective study collected whole blood, serum and a nasopharyngeal or oropharyngeal swab from every participant. Over an approximately 2-month period, participants in the prospective study had the option of providing additional blood draws and questionnaires. Prospective study blood samples were shipped either frozen or at room temperature before DNA extraction.

Sequenced sample: PBMCs or T cells enriched from blood (not recorded which). The clonotype comes from a woman aged 18 to 35 who had recovered from COVID-19. The sequence is built from TRBV6-5 and TRBJ1-2; a tentative D match to TRBD1 spans 6 bases. The nucleotide sequence reads TGTGCCACCCTGGACAGACTCTATGGCTACACCTTC. Translated, it reads CATLDRLYGYTF.